Below are 26 T cell receptor beta chains sequenced from a single sample in a study of Graves' ophthalmopathy and Graves' hyperthyroidism. Beta-chain TCR CDR3 regions were amplified from RNA transcripts. In the first round, RT-PCR was carried out with HTBI primers, and a multiplex PCR formed the second round. TCRdb re-called the multiplex PCR reads with MiXCR, one entry per CDR3 protein. The sample lists 200,000 to 300,000 distinct CDR3 sequences; roughly 50% were seen once. The source material was peripheral blood. The receptors stem from an adult man with Graves' ophthalmopathy.

This chain uses TRBV2 with TRBJ2-2; no clear D. V gave up 10 bases and J gave up 3 bases, with 12 bases separating them. This CDR3 has 13 residues. Germline V gene lookup returns CDR1 SNHLY and CDR2 FYNNEI. This CDR3 reads CAKIMGDTGELFF. CDR3 nucleotides: TGTGCCAAAATAATGGGCGACACCGGGGAGCTGTTTTTT.

The chain combines TRBV19 with TRBJ2-7; 9 bases are shared with TRBD1. The junction had 8 bases not matched to a gene; V was cut back by 6 bases and J by 5 bases. The length of the CDR3 is 14 residues. CDR1 and CDR2 from the germline V gene are LNHDA and SQIVND (reference sequence). In nucleotides, the CDR3 is TGTGCCAGTAGCCCACAGGGGGCGGGCAACGAGCAGTACTTC. It encodes CASSPQGAGNEQYF. Together with reference TRBV19 and TRBJ2-7, the CDR3 gives the full variable domain: DGGITQSPKYLFRKEGQNVTLSCEQNLNHDAMYWYRQDPGQGLRLIYYSQIVNDFQKGDIAEGYSVSREKKESFPLTVTSAQKNPTAFYLCASSPQGAGNEQYFGPGTRLTVT.

The CDR3: CASSEYMEYQETQYF. The CDR3 coding sequence is TGTGCCAGCAGTGAATATATGGAGTACCAAGAGACCCAGTACTTC. This rearrangement joins TRBV2 to TRBJ2-5; D not resolved. The V gene's germline CDR1 is SNHLY and CDR2 FYNNEI. The V end lost 2 bases, the J end lost 0 bases, and 10 bases lay between the germline ends. The length of the CDR3 is 15 residues.

This sequence joins TRBV5-1 and TRBJ2-7, with 7 bases aligning to TRBD1. The CDR3 contains 13 residues. Germline lookup yields CDR1 SGHRS and CDR2 YFSETQ. Trimming cost V 4 bases and J 5 bases; bases outside gene matches: 6. The CDR3 loop reads CASSPTGDNEQYF. The CDR3 DNA reads as TGCGCCAGCAGCCCCACAGGGGACAACGAGCAGTACTTC. Together with reference TRBV5-1 and TRBJ2-7, the CDR3 gives the full variable domain: KAGVTQTPRYLIKTRGQQVTLSCSPISGHRSVSWYQQTPGQGLQFLFEYFSETQRNKGNFPGRFSGRQFSNSRSEMNVSTLELGDSALYLCASSPTGDNEQYFGPGTRLTVT.

Note on this clonotype: Because the CDR3 is missing its conserved closing phenylalanine or tryptophan, this is likely a read error. This chain uses TRBV2 with TRBJ2-7, with 8 bases that match TRBD2. The CDR3 spans 15 residues. Germline CDR1 and CDR2: SNHLY and FYNNEI. CDR3 protein: CASSESSGSSYGQYL. The CDR3 bases are TGTGCCAGCAGTGAGTCAAGCGGGAGCTCCTACGGGCAGTACCTC.

This clonotype occurred a few times. V gene TRBV19 combines with J gene TRBJ2-7; TRBD1 matches at 9 bases. CDR1 and CDR2 from the germline V gene are LNHDA and SQIVND (reference sequence). The CDR3 runs to 15 residues. The V segment lost 9 bases and the J segment 2 bases; nucleotides outside the gene matches: 11. This chain's CDR3 is CASSLQGTGTYEQYF. The CDR3 DNA is TGTGCCAGCAGTCTGCAAGGGACAGGGACCTACGAGCAGTACTTC.

This sequence joins TRBV12-3 or TRBV12-4 and TRBJ2-5; TRBD1 is a possible D gene (6 bases). Trimming pared 5 bases from V and 3 bases from J, leaving 10 bases between. CDR3 length equals 13 residues. The CDR3 bases are TGTGCCAGCAGTACGGGACAAGAAGAGACCCAGTACTTC. Its protein product is CASSTGQEETQYF.

The rearrangement uses TRBV11-3 and TRBJ2-2; 13 bases align to TRBD2. CDR1 is SGHNT, CDR2 YENEEA, per germline. Losses at the gene ends were 6 bases for V and 6 bases for J; bases not matched to a gene: 7. This CDR3 region has 16 residues. The CDR3: CASSSGTSGISGELFF. The CDR3 nucleotides are TGTGCCAGCAGTTCCGGGACTAGCGGGATATCCGGGGAGCTGTTTTTT.

The rearrangement uses TRBV15 and TRBJ2-5, with D tentatively TRBD1 or TRBD2 (6 bases each). The length of the CDR3 is 13 residues. V was cut by 5 bases and J by 9 bases, with 16 bases left in between. Germline assignment: CDR1 LNHNV and CDR2 YYDKDF (reference sequence). In nucleotides, the CDR3 is TGTGCCACCAGCCCAACGGGGGCCGGGGCCCAGTACTTC. This gives the protein CATSPTGAGAQYF. The full variable domain, its missing parts supplied by reference TRBV15 and TRBJ2-5, is DAMVIQNPRYQVTQFGKPVTLSCSQTLNHNVMYWYQQKSSQAPKLLFHYYDKDFNNEADTPDNFQSRRPNTSFCFLDIRSPGLGDTAMYLCATSPTGAGAQYFGPGTRLLVL.

The chain has TRBV4-1 and TRBJ1-5, with D maybe TRBD1 (6 bases). The germline V and J ends were trimmed by 0 bases and 4 bases, with 13 bases remaining between them. Germline V gives CDR1 MGHRA, CDR2 YSYEKL. The CDR3 consists of 16 residues. This CDR3 reads CASSQDWDMRNQPQHF. The CDR3 DNA reads TGCGCCAGCAGCCAAGATTGGGACATGCGAAATCAGCCCCAGCATTTT.

This clonotype appeared a few times. The chain uses TRBV20-1 and TRBJ1-6; D possibly corresponds to TRBD1 (6 bases). V lost 2 bases, J lost 6 bases, and 11 bases lay in between. The germline V gene encodes CDR1 DFQATT and CDR2 SNEGSKA (reference sequence). The CDR3 runs to 14 residues. The CDR3 is CSARQGGGNSPLHF. CDR3 DNA sequence: TGCAGTGCTAGACAAGGGGGGGGTAATTCACCCCTCCACTTT.

The CDR3 DNA reads TGTGCCAGCAGCCCCCACAGGGGCGGGAAGACCCAGTACTTC. Encoded protein: CASSPHRGGKTQYF. V gene TRBV7-2 combines with J gene TRBJ2-5, with TRBD1 as a possible D gene (7 bases). The CDR3 is 14 residues long. V was shortened by 5 bases and J by 6 bases, with 16 bases between the two germline ends. The germline CDR1 and CDR2 sequences are SGHTA and FQGNSA.

There are a few counts of this clonotype. The chain employs TRBV29-1 and TRBJ2-7; 8 positions agree with TRBD1. Germline CDR1 and CDR2: SQVTM and ANQGSEA. V gave up 6 bases and J gave up 2 bases; unmatched junction bases: 9. The CDR3 sequence is 14 residues long. CDR3 nucleotides: TGCAGCGTGGCCACCGGGACAGGAGCCTACGAGCAGTACTTC. This gives the protein CSVATGTGAYEQYF.

This chain links TRBV7-2 with TRBJ2-2, with TRBD1 as a possible D gene (7 bases). Per the germline V gene, CDR1 is SGHTA and CDR2 is FQGNSA. The V gene lost 4 bases and the J gene lost 4 bases, with 19 bases spanning the gap. The CDR3 length is 17 residues. The CDR3 sequence is CASSSIWGRGATGELFF. DNA of the CDR3: TGTGCCAGCAGCTCCATTTGGGGCAGGGGGGCCACCGGGGAGCTGTTTTTT.

The table lists this clonotype with a few counts. The chain couples TRBV28 to TRBJ2-7, with D tentatively TRBD1 (6 bases). Germline CDR1 is MDHEN and CDR2 is SYDVKM. The CDR3 has 13 residues. V was pared by 7 bases and J by 7 bases, with 17 bases between. This CDR3 is CASKNGGGPEQYF. Written as DNA, the CDR3 is TGTGCCAGCAAGAATGGTGGGGGCCCTGAGCAGTACTTC.

This clonotype was counted only a few times. The chain has TRBV6-5 and TRBJ1-3; D is ambiguous. The germline V and J ends were trimmed by 8 bases and 9 bases, with 11 bases remaining between them. Germline loops: CDR1 MNHEY, CDR2 SVGAGI. This CDR3 has 11 residues. The CDR3 here is CASLYGSTIYF. The DNA of the CDR3 is TGTGCCAGCCTGTATGGATCCACCATATATTTT.

This clonotype was detected only once. Without the conserved terminal phenylalanine or tryptophan, this CDR3 likely stems from a read error. The rearrangement joins TRBV20-1 to TRBJ1-6; 8 bases align to TRBD1. The junction had 2 bases not matched to a gene; V was cut back by 7 bases and J by 6 bases. This CDR3 region has 12 residues. CDR1 is DFQATT, CDR2 SNEGSKA, per germline (reference sequence). The CDR3 spells CSVQGANSPLHS. In nucleotides, the CDR3 is TGCAGTGTTCAGGGGGCTAATTCACCCCTCCACTCT.

There are many counts of this clonotype. V and J are TRBV24-1 and TRBJ2-7, with 7 bases identical to TRBD1. There are 15 residues in the CDR3. Germline CDR1 reads KGHDR; CDR2 reads SFDVKD. Trimming at V came to 7 bases and at J to 2 bases, leaving 10 bases not matched to a gene. The CDR3 here is CATRTGSRPAYEQYF. The CDR3 nucleotides read TGTGCCACCAGGACAGGGAGTCGGCCTGCCTACGAGCAGTACTTC.

J is TRBJ1-4 and V is TRBV15; D gene unclear. Germline V lookup: CDR1 LNHNV, CDR2 YYDKDF (reference sequence). V was pared by 1 base and J by 5 bases, with 14 bases between. The CDR3 is made up of 16 amino acids. CDR3 amino acids: CATSRAWAGVNEKLFF. CDR3 in DNA: TGTGCCACCAGCAGAGCCTGGGCAGGCGTCAATGAAAAACTGTTTTTT.

This chain joins TRBV7-9 and TRBJ2-6; TRBD2 might be the D (5 bases). The better agreement between TRBJ2-1 and the DNA end casts doubt on the J call. The CDR3 length is 15 residues. Germline V gene data show CDR1 as SEHNR and CDR2 as FQNEAQ (reference sequence). The CDR3 here is CASSYLAGGPNEQFF. The CDR3 region has the DNA TGTGCCAGCAGCTACCTCGCGGGTGGCCCCAATGAGCAGTTCTTC.

This clonotype was counted a few times. The V gene is TRBV7-3, the J gene TRBJ1-1, with D unresolved. V dropped 2 bases and J dropped 5 bases, with 18 bases sitting between them. The CDR3 runs to 16 residues. Germline V gene data show CDR1 as SGHTA and CDR2 as FQGTGA. Written as DNA, the CDR3 is TGTGCCAGCAGCTTATGGGATATAGTGGAGACGACTGAAGCTTTCTTT. Translating it yields CASSLWDIVETTEAFF.

This clonotype has just one count. This rearrangement joins TRBV6-5 to TRBJ2-7; D is uncertain. The CDR3 is 13 residues long. Trimming stripped 2 bases from V and 6 bases from J, with 11 bases between. Germline CDR1 reads MNHEY; CDR2 reads SVGAGI. The CDR3 region has the DNA TGTGCCAGCAGTTACGGGGTTAAAGGCGAGCAGTACTTC. As protein: CASSYGVKGEQYF.

The chain combines TRBV24-1 with TRBJ2-2; possibly TRBD2 for D (6 bases). The V gene lost 7 bases and the J gene lost 3 bases, with 11 bases spanning the gap. This CDR3 has 14 residues. Germline CDR1 KGHDR, CDR2 SFDVKD. CDR3 coding DNA: TGTGCCACCAGGGGGGGACGGTACACCGGGGAGCTGTTTTTT. The encoded protein is CATRGGRYTGELFF.

About this clonotype: This sequence may be a read error, since a much larger clone differs from it by one base. This chain links TRBV7-9 with TRBJ1-4; D gene unclear. Trimming took off 11 bases at V and 5 bases at J, with 15 bases between the two ends. The germline gives CDR1 SEHNR, CDR2 FQNEAQ (reference sequence). The CDR3 covers 13 residues. The CDR3 nucleotides are TGTGCCGGCAACCGGATGGGCAATGAAAAACTGTTTTTT. Protein product: CAGNRMGNEKLFF. Combining the CDR3 with reference TRBV7-9 and TRBJ1-4 gives the whole variable domain DTGVSQNPRHKITKRGQNVTFRCDPISEHNRLYWYRQTLGQGPEFLTYFQNEAQLEKSRLLSDRFSAERPKGSFSTLEIQRTEQGDSAMYLCAGNRMGNEKLFFGSGTQLSVL.

The rearrangement uses TRBV7-6 and TRBJ1-1; TRBD1 might be the D (5 bases). CDR1 and CDR2 (germline): SGHVS, FNYEAQ. The CDR3 totals 15 residues. Trimming stripped 7 bases from V and 6 bases from J, with 21 bases between. CDR3 sequence (DNA): TGTGCCAGCACTCCCAGGCAGGGACCGATCGCTGAAGCTTTCTTT. Encoded protein: CASTPRQGPIAEAFF.

The table lists this clonotype with many counts. This chain connects TRBV7-6 to TRBJ2-3, with a possible D match to TRBD2 (5 bases). This CDR3 spans 15 amino acids. Trimming took off 3 bases at V and 1 base at J, with 11 bases between the two ends. Germline-derived CDR1 and CDR2 are SGHVS and FNYEAQ. CDR3 sequence: CASSLVGRGTDTQYF. The CDR3 region has the DNA TGTGCCAGCAGCTTGGTCGGGCGGGGCACAGATACGCAGTATTTT.